Sequencing of this T cell receptor beta chain was carried out in a study of blood T cell repertoires in COVID-19. At the level of the study: The study drew acute and convalescent COVID-19 samples from the United States, Italy and Spain.

The CDR3 covers 16 residues. V shed 2 bases and J 3 bases; nucleotides not matched to a gene: 6. CDR1 and CDR2 from the germline V gene are SGHRS and YFSETQ. Sequenced by immunoSEQ multiplex PCR; TCRdb stores in-frame clones only, minus some. The table includes about 140,000 clones, about 82% detected once. The origin of this receptor is a woman aged 80 or over with active or convalescent COVID-19. The material sequenced was peripheral blood. The chain uses TRBV5-1 and TRBJ2-2; TRBD1 aligns across 8 bases. The CDR3 sequence is CASSFRGQGDTGELFF. For the CDR3, the DNA is TGCGCCAGCAGCTTCCGTGGACAGGGAGACACCGGGGAGCTGTTTTTT.